The rows below give T cell receptor beta chains drawn from one sample of a study of blood T cell repertoires in COVID-19. Generated by immunoSEQ multiplex PCR, the TCRdb table keeps only in-frame clones and is missing some. This sample has under 200,000 clones, with around nine tenths found just once. The sample taken for sequencing was peripheral blood. The source is a man in his sixties with active or convalescent COVID-19. The conserved cysteine and the conserved F or W are not part of the CDR3 here. Each record gives: CDR3 length, V gene, CDR3 protein.

CDR3 length: 12; V gene: TRBV25-1; CDR3 protein: ASSATGGDTEAF
CDR3 length: 12; V gene: TRBV5-6; CDR3 protein: ASSVTGVGNTIY
CDR3 length: 12; V gene: TRBV6-5; CDR3 protein: ASSYGQGYYGYT
CDR3 length: 14; V gene: TRBV9; CDR3 protein: ASSATGVGRNEKLF
CDR3 length: 12; V gene: TRBV30; CDR3 protein: ALPPPRVHGELF
CDR3 length: 15; V gene: TRBV2; CDR3 protein: ASSGQGGLGGGNTIY
CDR3 length: 13; V gene: TRBV6-5; CDR3 protein: ASRRGSSYNSPLH
CDR3 length: 14; V gene: TRBV3-1/TRBV3-2; CDR3 protein: ASSQGSGRGVAEAF
CDR3 length: 12; V gene: TRBV6-5; CDR3 protein: ASRERGVTDTQY
CDR3 length: 11; V gene: TRBV2; CDR3 protein: ASKIGGLGEQY